The rows below give T cell receptor beta chains drawn from one sample of a study of T cells in narcolepsy. Data came from immunoSEQ multiplex PCR; TCRdb stores just in-frame clones and leaves some out. Found here are roughly 24,000 clones, 81% of them singletons; the top ten hold around 0.98%. The specimen sequenced was memory (CD45RA-) CD4+ T cells from blood. The receptors stem from a human donor in good health. CDR3s include the opening cysteine and the closing phenylalanine or tryptophan. Fields, in order: D gene, clone size, V gene, J gene, CDR3 protein, CDR3 DNA. A D gene is named only where the DNA matches it firmly. Expanded clones get a size class; other rows say once, few or many, or leave the size out.

TRBD1	.	TRBV30	TRBJ1-6	CAWSVDRGYTPLHF	TGTGCCTGGAGTGTCGACAGGGGCTACACACCCCTCCACTTT
TRBD2	few	TRBV7-3	TRBJ2-2	CASSLGLAGGTGELFF	TGTGCCAGCAGCCTAGGACTAGCGGGAGGGACCGGGGAGCTGTTTTTT
TRBD2	.	TRBV18	TRBJ2-1	CASSPYVAGNEQFF	TGTGCCAGCTCCCCTTATGTAGCGGGGAATGAGCAGTTCTTC
TRBD1	.	TRBV27	TRBJ2-5	CASSTSGGFGETQYF	TGTGCCAGCAGTACATCAGGGGGCTTCGGGGAGACCCAGTACTTC
TRBD1	.	TRBV29-1	TRBJ2-7	CSVGRGRDAGEQYF	TGCAGCGTTGGTAGGGGGCGCGATGCGGGCGAGCAGTACTTC
.	.	TRBV13	TRBJ2-2	CASSVRQPSNTGELFF	TGTGCCAGCAGCGTTCGACAGCCCAGCAACACCGGGGAGCTGTTTTTT
.	.	TRBV6-5	TRBJ2-7	CASNRGGGFNEQYF	TGTGCCAGCAATCGGGGAGGGGGGTTCAACGAGCAGTACTTC
TRBD1	.	TRBV30	TRBJ2-7	CAWSVGTGPINEQYF	TGTGCCTGGAGTGTAGGGACAGGGCCTATAAACGAGCAGTACTTC
.	.	TRBV7-6	TRBJ2-1	CASSLSGNNEQFF	TGTGCCAGCAGCTTATCGGGGAACAATGAGCAGTTCTTC
TRBD2	.	TRBV9	TRBJ2-1	CASSTGLAGWFMDEQFF	TGTGCCAGCAGCACCGGACTAGCGGGCTGGTTTATGGATGAGCAGTTCTTC
.	.	TRBV9	TRBJ1-5	CASSVGVARDALGLPQHF	TGTGCCAGCAGCGTAGGTGTAGCCCGGGACGCCCTCGGTTTGCCCCAGCATTTT
TRBD1	.	TRBV28	TRBJ1-5	CASTGQGNQPQHF	TGTGCCAGCACCGGACAGGGCAATCAGCCCCAGCATTTT
.	.	TRBV7-9	TRBJ2-6	CASSRDGPSGANVLTF	TGTGCCAGCAGCCGTGACGGCCCCTCTGGGGCCAACGTCCTGACTTTC
.	.	TRBV5-1	TRBJ1-1	CASSLRGENTEAFF	TGCGCCAGCAGCTTGCGGGGGGAGAACACTGAAGCTTTCTTT
.	.	TRBV2	TRBJ2-7	CASSEGGAGAYEQYF	TGTGCCAGCAGTGAAGGGGGGGCGGGGGCATACGAGCAGTACTTC